These 30 T cell receptor beta chains were all obtained from the same sample, sequenced in a study of cytomegalovirus exposure and HLA in healthy donors. 60 Vbeta and 13 Jbeta primers were used in PCR. The data were produced by immunoSEQ multiplex PCR, yet TCRdb's version contains in-frame clones alone and is incomplete. Here the sample spans around 150,000 clones, around 74% being singletons. Sequencing used PBMCs. The receptors stem from a female donor in good health and CMV-seronegative.

The rearrangement links TRBV6-5 to TRBJ1-2; 9 nucleotides align to TRBD1. V was clipped by 0 bases and J by 10 bases; unmatched bases: 3. The CDR3 loop spans 13 amino acids. Germline CDR1 is MNHEY and CDR2 is SVGAGI. The CDR3 reads CASSYSRQGDYTF. CDR3 bases: TGTGCCAGCAGTTACTCGAGACAGGGGGACTACACCTTC.

The gene calls are TRBV2 and TRBJ2-5; maybe TRBD1 (8 bases). From germline, CDR1 is SNHLY and CDR2 FYNNEI. This CDR3 has 15 amino acids. V lost 5 bases and J lost 1, with 14 bases in between. CDR3 amino acids: CASSSTGGGQETQYF. CDR3 coding DNA: TGTGCCAGCAGTTCTACAGGGGGGGGCCAAGAGACCCAGTACTTC.

The chain is built from TRBV6-5 and TRBJ2-3; possible D gene TRBD1, 6 bases. The CDR3 runs 15 residues. Germline V gene data show CDR1 as MNHEY and CDR2 as SVGAGI. V was trimmed by 2 bases and J by 0 bases, leaving 9 bases between them. The CDR3, as DNA: TGTGCCAGCAGTTACAGGGGGTGGAGCACAGATACGCAGTATTTT. Its protein product is CASSYRGWSTDTQYF.

The rearrangement links TRBV29-1 to TRBJ2-1; TRBD2 matches at 9 bases. From germline, CDR1 is SQVTM and CDR2 ANQGSEA. This CDR3 spans 13 amino acids. The trim removed 5 bases at V and 10 bases at J, leaving 9 bases unmatched. This CDR3 reads CSVHETSGPEQFF. In DNA, the CDR3 is TGCAGCGTTCACGAGACTAGCGGACCCGAGCAGTTCTTC.

The rearrangement links TRBV7-2 to TRBJ2-7; TRBD2 matches 9 bases. CDR1 SGHTA and CDR2 FQGNSA come from the germline V gene. The CDR3 loop spans 16 amino acids. J was trimmed by 6 bases and V by 1 base; bases with no gene match: 10. Here the CDR3 reads CASSLDAGGLGLEQYF. CDR3 in DNA: TGTGCCAGCAGCTTAGACGCGGGAGGGCTGGGTCTCGAGCAGTACTTC.

V gene TRBV9 combines with J gene TRBJ2-7, with D perhaps TRBD2 (6 bases). The CDR3 extends over 15 amino acids. In germline, CDR1 is SGDLS, CDR2 YYNGEE. Trimming removed 3 bases at V and 4 bases at J, with 17 bases between. The CDR3 DNA reads as TGTGCCAGCAGCGGTCGACTAGGCGAGGGATACGAGCAGTACTTC. It translates to CASSGRLGEGYEQYF.

The V call is TRBV7-3, the J call TRBJ2-1, with 11 bases aligning to TRBD2. The J segment lost 4 bases and the V segment lost 5 bases, leaving 4 bases of the junction unmatched. The CDR3 covers 15 residues. Germline-derived CDR1 and CDR2 are SGHTA and FQGTGA. CDR3 sequence: CASSPLAGGYNEQFF. CDR3 nucleotide sequence: TGTGCCAGCAGCCCTCTAGCGGGGGGTTACAATGAGCAGTTCTTC. The full variable domain, rest sourced from reference TRBV7-3 and TRBJ2-1, is GAGVSQTPSNKVTEKGKYVELRCDPISGHTALYWYRQSLGQGPEFLIYFQGTGAADDSGLPNDRFFAVRPEGSVSTLKIQRTERGDSAVYLCASSPLAGGYNEQFFGPGTRLTVL.

This sequence joins TRBV6-5 and TRBJ2-5; 13 nucleotides line up with TRBD2. The J call may be mistaken, given a closer DNA end match to TRBJ2-7. The CDR3 contains 16 residues. Germline V gene data show CDR1 as MNHEY and CDR2 as SVGAGI. This CDR3 reads CASSYSGTSGIHEQYF. CDR3 DNA sequence: TGTGCCAGCAGTTACTCGGGGACTAGCGGGATCCACGAGCAGTACTTC.

The chain uses TRBV4-1 and TRBJ1-5, with D perhaps TRBD1 (6 bases). CDR1 and CDR2 (germline): MGHRA, YSYEKL. The V end lost 3 bases, the J end lost 4 bases, and 19 bases lay between the germline ends. This CDR3 region has 17 residues. The CDR3 is CASSQLRGKGGNQPQHF. In DNA, the CDR3 is TGCGCCAGCAGCCAGTTGAGGGGGAAGGGTGGAAATCAGCCCCAGCATTTT.

The J gene is TRBJ1-2, the V gene TRBV5-6, with a possible D match to TRBD1 (6 bases). Trimming removed 0 bases from V and 9 bases from J, with 18 bases in between. This CDR3 contains 15 residues. CDR1 SGHDT and CDR2 YYEEEE come from the germline V gene. In DNA form, the CDR3 reads TGTGCCAGCAGCTTGGCGTCGAGGGGGATTGATAGCTACACCTTC. Its translation: CASSLASRGIDSYTF.

The chain recombines TRBV7-2 with TRBJ2-5; 8 bases are a match to TRBD1. Losses at the gene ends were 1 base for V and 4 bases for J; bases not matched to a gene: 8. CDR1 is SGHTA and CDR2 is FQGNSA in the germline V gene. The CDR3 extends over 16 amino acids. CDR3 in DNA: TGTGCCAGCAGCTTAGTTGGGCAGGGGGCAGCAGAGACCCAGTACTTC. It encodes CASSLVGQGAAETQYF.

V is TRBV7-9 and J is TRBJ1-1; 9 positions match TRBD1. The CDR3 is 15 residues long. The junction had 6 bases not matched to a gene; V was cut back by 4 bases and J by 3 bases. CDR1 is SEHNR, CDR2 FQNEAQ, per germline (reference sequence). The CDR3 DNA is TGTGCCAGCAGCTCGACAGGGGGTTCGGACACTGAAGCTTTCTTT. It codes for CASSSTGGSDTEAFF.

The chain is built from TRBV6-6 and TRBJ1-1, with TRBD1 matching over 8 bases. The length of the CDR3 is 14 residues. With 4 bases clipped from V and 5 bases from J, the junction kept 6 bases outside the gene matches. Germline V gives CDR1 MNHNY, CDR2 SVGAGI (reference sequence). The CDR3, as DNA: TGTGCCAGCAGTTTGGACAGGGAGAGAACTGAAGCTTTCTTT. Its translation: CASSLDRERTEAFF.

The chain joins TRBV19 to TRBJ1-5; a possible D gene is TRBD1 (6 bases). V gave up 5 bases and J gave up 9 bases, with 17 bases separating them. This CDR3 is 14 amino acids long. The germline V gene has CDR1 LNHDA and CDR2 SQIVND (reference sequence). CDR3 bases: TGTGCCAGTAGTGGAACAGGGCCCTATATGCCCCAGCATTTT. This sequence encodes CASSGTGPYMPQHF.

The chain is built from TRBV6-5 and TRBJ1-3, with TRBD1 identical over 8 bases. Losses at the gene ends were 6 bases for V and 6 bases for J; bases not matched to a gene: 7. Germline V gives CDR1 MNHEY, CDR2 SVGAGI. The CDR3 has 14 residues. CDR3 region: CASRVGQGANTIYF. DNA for the CDR3: TGTGCCAGCAGGGTTGGACAGGGTGCAAACACCATATATTTT.

This clone showed up just once. The chain links TRBV5-4 to TRBJ1-2, with TRBD1 matching 8 bases. Losses at the gene ends were 5 bases for V and 9 bases for J; bases not matched to a gene: 15. The germline gives CDR1 SGHNT, CDR2 YYREEE (reference sequence). The CDR3 has 15 residues. The CDR3 coding sequence is TGTGCCAGCAGTACAGGGCAAACCCGGACAGGGCGCTACACCTTC. This gives the protein CASSTGQTRTGRYTF.

The rearrangement joins TRBV30 to TRBJ1-2; the D gene is possibly TRBD1 (6 bases). From germline, CDR1 is GTSNPN and CDR2 SVGIG (reference sequence). The length of the CDR3 is 12 residues. V lost 5 bases and J lost 4, with 11 bases in between. The CDR3 DNA sequence: TGTGCCTGGCAGGGGTACCCCTATGGCTACACCTTC. Its protein is CAWQGYPYGYTF. Variable domain in full (rest from reference TRBV30 and TRBJ1-2): SQTIHQWPATLVQPVGSPLSLECTVEGTSNPNLYWYRQAAGRGLQLLFYSVGIGQISSEVPQNLSASRPQDRQFILSSKKLLLSDSGFYLCAWQGYPYGYTFGSGTRLTVV.

This clone is a singleton in its sample. This chain connects TRBV13 to TRBJ1-2; 10 bases line up with TRBD1. The length of the CDR3 is 14 residues. Per germline, CDR1 PRHDT and CDR2 FYEKMQ (reference sequence). Germline trimming cut 4 bases from V and 7 bases from J; bases unmatched to any gene: 6. This chain's CDR3 is CASSSTGGVSGYTF. CDR3 DNA: TGTGCCAGCAGCTCGACAGGGGGCGTCAGTGGCTACACCTTC.

This chain connects TRBV29-1 to TRBJ2-7, with 11 bases identical to TRBD2. V shed 7 bases, J shed 3 bases, and the junction held 5 bases outside the gene matches. This CDR3 spans 13 amino acids. Looked up from germline, CDR1 is SQVTM and CDR2 is ANQGSEA. CDR3 amino acids: CSATGTSGYEQYF. CDR3 coding DNA: TGCAGCGCCACCGGGACTAGCGGCTACGAGCAGTACTTC.

The rearrangement uses TRBV9 and TRBJ2-2; 7 positions agree with TRBD1. J gave up 2 bases and V 3 bases, and 4 bases lay outside the gene matches. Germline loops: CDR1 SGDLS, CDR2 YYNGEE. There are 15 residues in the CDR3. CDR3 loop: CASSATGRNTGELFF. DNA of the CDR3: TGTGCCAGCAGCGCGACAGGGAGAAACACCGGGGAGCTGTTTTTT.

This clone was counted ten times or more. The rearrangement uses TRBV14 and TRBJ2-3, with a tentative D call TRBD2 (5 bases). Germline V lookup: CDR1 SGHDN, CDR2 FVKESK. CDR3 size: 13 residues. V lost 3 bases, J lost 6 bases, and 10 bases lay in between. CDR3 DNA: TGTGCCAGCAGCCACACGGGATCTGATACGCAGTATTTT. Its protein product is CASSHTGSDTQYF.

V is TRBV15 and J is TRBJ2-3, with a weak D call TRBD2 (8 bases). Germline values: CDR1 LNHNV, CDR2 YYDKDF (reference sequence). The CDR3 consists of 16 residues. The V end lost 4 bases, the J end lost 5 bases, and 19 bases lay between the germline ends. CDR3 loop: CATSNRGRGEEDTQYF. The CDR3 DNA sequence: TGTGCCACCAGCAATAGGGGGCGGGGGGAAGAAGATACGCAGTATTTT.

This clone has just a few counts. The chain uses TRBV6-1 and TRBJ1-2; 8 bases agree with TRBD1. Germline-derived CDR1 and CDR2 are MNHNS and SASEGT. V dropped 6 bases and J dropped 4; count of bases not matched to a gene: 7. This CDR3 contains 14 residues. CDR3 residues: CASSGDRGIYGYTF. In DNA, the CDR3 is TGTGCCAGCAGCGGAGACAGGGGTATCTATGGCTACACCTTC.

This chain links TRBV27 with TRBJ2-3; 11 nucleotides line up with TRBD1. J gave up 4 bases and V 7 bases, and 4 bases lay outside the gene matches. This CDR3 is 14 amino acids long. In germline, CDR1 is MNHEY, CDR2 SMNVEV (reference sequence). The CDR3 nucleotides are TGTGCCAGCAAAGGACAGGGGGCAGCAGATACGCAGTATTTT. Amino acid sequence: CASKGQGAADTQYF.

The count of this clone is one. The chain carries TRBV19 and TRBJ2-7, with D possibly TRBD2 on 6 matching bases. Per germline, CDR1 LNHDA and CDR2 SQIVND (reference sequence). V was pared by 3 bases and J by 2 bases, with 11 bases between. The CDR3 runs 14 residues. CDR3 nucleotide sequence: TGTGCCAGTAGTATCTGGGGGGAGCCCTACGAGCAGTACTTC. Its protein is CASSIWGEPYEQYF.

This clone has just a few counts. J is TRBJ2-7 and V is TRBV6-5; TRBD2 agrees at 9 bases. V lost 2 bases, J lost 4 bases, and 9 bases stayed unmatched. There are 16 residues in the CDR3. Germline V gene sequence: CDR1 MNHEY, CDR2 SVGAGI. Here the CDR3 DNA reads TGTGCCAGCAGTTACAGGGCGGGAGGGATATCGTACGAGCAGTACTTC. Its translation is CASSYRAGGISYEQYF.

The chain carries TRBV2 and TRBJ2-5; tentative D call: TRBD1 (6 bases). The end of the DNA fits TRBJ2-7 better, so the J call may be wrong. Germline CDR1 and CDR2: SNHLY and FYNNEI. This CDR3 region has 14 residues. The DNA for the CDR3 is TGTGCCAGTGACGAAGACAGGACAGCCGGCGAGCAGTACTTC. Translation gives CASDEDRTAGEQYF.

The genes are TRBV10-3 and TRBJ1-2, with D maybe TRBD1 (5 bases). The CDR3 runs 13 residues. CDR1 and CDR2 (germline): ENHRY, SYGVKD. V lost 0 bases and J lost 6, with 8 bases in between. Written as DNA, the CDR3 is TGTGCCATCAGTGAGTCTTTAGGGGATGGCTACACCTTC. Its translation: CAISESLGDGYTF.

This clone was counted a single time. The V gene is TRBV7-6, the J gene TRBJ2-3; the D gene is possibly TRBD2 (6 bases). The ends were cut back, 1 base at V and 3 bases at J, with 14 bases in the middle. Germline values: CDR1 SGHVS, CDR2 FNYEAQ. The CDR3 spans 16 residues. The CDR3 loop is CASSLGLGRGTDTQYF. DNA of the CDR3: TGTGCCAGCAGCTTAGGGTTGGGGCGGGGAACAGATACGCAGTATTTT.

Only a few counts were recorded for this clone. The chain couples TRBV10-3 to TRBJ2-2; 7 nucleotides agree with TRBD1. The length of the CDR3 is 14 residues. With 5 bases clipped from V and 8 bases from J, the junction kept 8 bases outside the gene matches. CDR1 ENHRY and CDR2 SYGVKD come from the germline V gene. The DNA for the CDR3 is TGTGCCATCAGTTTGACAGGGAAAAAGGGGGAGCTGTTTTTT. It specifies CAISLTGKKGELFF.